Listed here are 9 T cell receptor beta chains from one sample, sequenced in a study of T cell repertoires in cytomegalovirus infection. No antigen has been assigned to these receptors. Each CDR3 protein is one row after TCRdb ran MiXCR on the reads. The table records roughly 100,000 distinct CDR3 sequences, roughly 39% of them present only once. The sample here was CD8+ T cells from cultured PBMCs, taken from culture after CMV antigen stimulation. All receptors come from a human donor in good health (CMV status not recorded). Some clones in this sample may be carry-over from other donors' samples.

The rearrangement uses TRBV7-8 and TRBJ2-3, with a tentative D call TRBD2 (6 bases). Trimming stripped 8 bases from V and 0 bases from J, with 18 bases between. Per the germline V gene, CDR1 is SGHVS and CDR2 is FQNEAQ. This CDR3 region has 16 residues. CDR3 loop: CASGQRWRGSTDTQYF. The CDR3 coding sequence is TGTGCCAGCGGCCAAAGGTGGCGGGGTAGCACAGATACGCAGTATTTT.

This clonotype showed up many times. The chain employs TRBV7-2 and TRBJ2-5; D gene ambiguous. V lost 1 base to trimming and J lost 5 bases, with 17 bases between them. The CDR3 is 16 amino acids. Germline loops: CDR1 SGHTA, CDR2 FQGNSA. CDR3 in DNA: TGTGCCAGCAGCTTAGGGGTAGCTCCTGGCAGCGAGACCCAGTACTTC. Protein: CASSLGVAPGSETQYF.

V and J are TRBV20-1 and TRBJ2-2; D is undetermined. The CDR3 runs to 13 residues. Trimming took 3 bases from V and 6 from J, leaving 11 bases between them. The germline V gene has CDR1 DFQATT and CDR2 SNEGSKA (reference sequence). The CDR3: CSARRKVAGELFF. DNA for the CDR3: TGCAGTGCTAGGCGGAAAGTGGCCGGGGAGCTGTTTTTT.

This sequence joins TRBV19 and TRBJ1-5, with a weak D call TRBD1 (6 bases). The CDR3 length is 16 residues. V was shortened by 4 bases and J by 3 bases, with 16 bases between the two germline ends. CDR1 LNHDA and CDR2 SQIVND come from the germline V gene (reference sequence). The CDR3 protein is CASSKKDRLSNQPQHF. The DNA of the CDR3 is TGTGCCAGTAGTAAGAAAGACAGGTTGTCCAATCAGCCCCAGCATTTT.

This clonotype was recorded at least ten times. This chain links TRBV7-9 with TRBJ1-6; 8 bases line up with TRBD1. This CDR3 spans 16 amino acids. Germline trimming cut 2 bases from V and 8 bases from J; bases unmatched to any gene: 8. In germline, CDR1 is SEHNR, CDR2 FQNEAQ (reference sequence). The CDR3 region is CASSLPGGFLDSPLHF. Here the CDR3 DNA reads TGTGCCAGCAGCTTACCAGGGGGCTTTTTGGATTCACCCCTCCACTTT.

This chain links TRBV7-3 with TRBJ1-1, with D perhaps TRBD1 (5 bases). The CDR3 length is 15 residues. Trimming pared 6 bases from V and 1 base from J, leaving 15 bases between. The germline CDR1 and CDR2 sequences are SGHTA and FQGTGA. The CDR3 nucleotides read TGTGCCAGCAGTCCATCTGGGACGGAGAACACTGAAGCTTTCTTT. The encoded protein is CASSPSGTENTEAFF.

The V gene is TRBV27, the J gene TRBJ2-1; D unclear. In germline, CDR1 is MNHEY, CDR2 SMNVEV (reference sequence). The CDR3 spans 12 residues. The V end lost 3 bases, the J end lost 6 bases, and 6 bases lay between the germline ends. CDR3 protein: CASSFGSNEQFF. DNA for the CDR3: TGTGCCAGCAGTTTTGGTAGCAATGAGCAGTTCTTC.

This clonotype was observed a few times. The chain has TRBV27 and TRBJ1-2; 10 bases are a match to TRBD1. The germline V gene encodes CDR1 MNHEY and CDR2 SMNVEV (reference sequence). There are 15 residues in the CDR3. With 5 bases clipped from V and 2 bases from J, the junction kept 5 bases outside the gene matches. CDR3 residues: CASSRMGQGNYGYTF. The CDR3 bases are TGTGCCAGCAGTCGCATGGGACAGGGGAACTATGGCTACACCTTC.

This clonotype was picked up many times. The chain combines TRBV27 with TRBJ1-1; D unresolved. Trimming removed 3 bases from V and 1 base from J, with 6 bases in between. CDR1 is MNHEY and CDR2 is SMNVEV in the germline V gene (reference sequence). The CDR3 loop spans 13 amino acids. For the CDR3, the DNA is TGTGCCAGCAGTTTTACCGGGAACACTGAAGCTTTCTTT. Translation: CASSFTGNTEAFF.